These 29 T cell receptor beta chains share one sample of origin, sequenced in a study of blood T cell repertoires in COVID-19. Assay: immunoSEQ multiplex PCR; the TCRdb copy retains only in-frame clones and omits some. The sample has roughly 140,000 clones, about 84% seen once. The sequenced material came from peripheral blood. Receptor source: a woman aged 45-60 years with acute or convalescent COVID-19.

The chain's CDR3 is CAIRRGSGIGPEQFF. The CDR3 bases are TGTGCCATCCGACGGGGCAGCGGGATCGGCCCTGAGCAGTTCTTC. The chain carries TRBV2 and TRBJ2-1; 7 nucleotides line up with TRBD2. This CDR3 is built from 15 residues. The trim removed 10 bases at V and 9 bases at J, leaving 18 bases unmatched. Germline V gene sequence: CDR1 SNHLY, CDR2 FYNNEI.

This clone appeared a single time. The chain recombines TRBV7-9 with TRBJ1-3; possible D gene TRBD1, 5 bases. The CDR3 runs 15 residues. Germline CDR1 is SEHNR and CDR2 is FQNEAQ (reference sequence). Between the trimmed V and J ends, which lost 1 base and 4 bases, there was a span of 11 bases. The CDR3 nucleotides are TGTGCCAGCAGCTTAGTAGCAGGGCCGGGAAACACCATATATTTT. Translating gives CASSLVAGPGNTIYF.

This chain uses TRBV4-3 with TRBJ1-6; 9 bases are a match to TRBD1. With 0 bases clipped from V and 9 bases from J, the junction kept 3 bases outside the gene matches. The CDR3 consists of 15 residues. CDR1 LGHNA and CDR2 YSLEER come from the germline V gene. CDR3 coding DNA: TGCGCCAGCAGCCAAGAGGACAGGGGTGGTTCACCCCTCCACTTT. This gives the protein CASSQEDRGGSPLHF.

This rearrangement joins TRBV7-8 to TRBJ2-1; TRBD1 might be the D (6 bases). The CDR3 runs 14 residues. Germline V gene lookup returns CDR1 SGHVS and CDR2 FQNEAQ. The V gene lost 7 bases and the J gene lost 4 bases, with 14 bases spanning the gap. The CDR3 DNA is TGTGCCAGCACCCCGGGACACACATACAATGAGCAGTTCTTC. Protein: CASTPGHTYNEQFF.

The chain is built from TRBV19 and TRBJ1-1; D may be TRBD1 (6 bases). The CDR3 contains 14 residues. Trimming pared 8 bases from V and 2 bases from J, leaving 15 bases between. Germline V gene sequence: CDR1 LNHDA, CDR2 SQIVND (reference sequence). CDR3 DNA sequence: TGTGCCAGTCATAAAGGGACACACAACACTGAAGCTTTCTTT. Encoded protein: CASHKGTHNTEAFF.

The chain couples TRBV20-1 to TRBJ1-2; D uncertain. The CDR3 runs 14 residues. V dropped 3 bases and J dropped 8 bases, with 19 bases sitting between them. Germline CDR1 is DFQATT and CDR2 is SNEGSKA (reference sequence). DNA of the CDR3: TGCAGTGCTAGTCGCGCCAGCGCCGTCCGGGGCTACACCTTC. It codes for CSASRASAVRGYTF.

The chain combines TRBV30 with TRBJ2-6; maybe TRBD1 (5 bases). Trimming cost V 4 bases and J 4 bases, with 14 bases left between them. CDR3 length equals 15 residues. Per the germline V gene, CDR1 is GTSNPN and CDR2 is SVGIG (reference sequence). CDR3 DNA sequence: TGTGCCTGGATGCACTCCAGGGCCGGGGCCAACGTCCTGACTTTC. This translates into CAWMHSRAGANVLTF.

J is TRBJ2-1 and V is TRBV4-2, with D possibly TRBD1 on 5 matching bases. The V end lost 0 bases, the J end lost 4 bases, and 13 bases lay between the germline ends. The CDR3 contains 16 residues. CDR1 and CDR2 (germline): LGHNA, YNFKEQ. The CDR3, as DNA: TGTGCCAGCAGCCAAGATTGGGCAGGGCAGTACAATGAGCAGTTCTTC. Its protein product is CASSQDWAGQYNEQFF.

This chain's CDR3 is CASSPGIQETQYF. The CDR3 DNA reads TGCGCCAGCAGCCCGGGAATACAAGAGACCCAGTACTTC. This chain connects TRBV5-1 to TRBJ2-5, with a possible D match to TRBD2 (5 bases). Germline CDR1 SGHRS, CDR2 YFSETQ. This CDR3 is built from 13 residues. V lost 4 bases and J lost 2, with 9 bases in between.

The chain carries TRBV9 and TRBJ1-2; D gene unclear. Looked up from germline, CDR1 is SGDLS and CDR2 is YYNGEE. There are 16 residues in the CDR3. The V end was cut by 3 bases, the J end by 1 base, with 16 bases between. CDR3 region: CASSGGVDPYNYGYTF. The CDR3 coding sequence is TGTGCCAGCAGCGGAGGAGTAGATCCCTATAACTATGGCTACACCTTC.

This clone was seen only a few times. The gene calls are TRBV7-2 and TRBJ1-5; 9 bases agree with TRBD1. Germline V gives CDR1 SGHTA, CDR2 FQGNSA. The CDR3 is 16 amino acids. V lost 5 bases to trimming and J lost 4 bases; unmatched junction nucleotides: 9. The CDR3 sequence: CASSPARTGDNQPQHF. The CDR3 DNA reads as TGTGCCAGCAGCCCAGCCCGGACAGGGGATAATCAGCCCCAGCATTTT.

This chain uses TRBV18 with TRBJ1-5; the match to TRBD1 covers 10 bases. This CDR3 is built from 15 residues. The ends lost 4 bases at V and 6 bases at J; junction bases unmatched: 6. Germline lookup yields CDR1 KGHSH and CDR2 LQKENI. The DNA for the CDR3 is TGTGCCAGCTCACGGGGGACAGGGGACCCTCAGCCCCAGCATTTT. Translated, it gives CASSRGTGDPQPQHF.

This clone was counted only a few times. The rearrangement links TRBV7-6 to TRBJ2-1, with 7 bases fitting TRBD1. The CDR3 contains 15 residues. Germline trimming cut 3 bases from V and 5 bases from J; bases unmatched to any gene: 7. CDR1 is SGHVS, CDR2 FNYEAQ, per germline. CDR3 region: CASSFNRGWDNEQFF. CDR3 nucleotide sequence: TGTGCCAGCAGCTTTAACAGGGGATGGGACAATGAGCAGTTCTTC.

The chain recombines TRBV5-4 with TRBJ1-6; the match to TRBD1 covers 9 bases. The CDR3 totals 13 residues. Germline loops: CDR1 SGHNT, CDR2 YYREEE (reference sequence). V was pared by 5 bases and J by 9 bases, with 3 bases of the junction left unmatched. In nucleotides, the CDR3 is TGTGCCAGCAGTATGGACAGGGGTTCACCCCTCCACTTT. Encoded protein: CASSMDRGSPLHF.

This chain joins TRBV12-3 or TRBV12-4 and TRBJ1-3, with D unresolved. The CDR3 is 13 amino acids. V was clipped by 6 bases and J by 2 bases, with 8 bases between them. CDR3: CASRSTAGNTIYF. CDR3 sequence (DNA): TGTGCCAGCAGGTCAACTGCTGGAAACACCATATATTTT.

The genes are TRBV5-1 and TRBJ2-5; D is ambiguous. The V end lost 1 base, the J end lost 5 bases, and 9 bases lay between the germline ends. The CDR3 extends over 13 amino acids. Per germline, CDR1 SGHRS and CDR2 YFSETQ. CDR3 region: CASSLTAPETQYF. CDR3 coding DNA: TGCGCCAGCAGCTTGACTGCGCCGGAGACCCAGTACTTC.

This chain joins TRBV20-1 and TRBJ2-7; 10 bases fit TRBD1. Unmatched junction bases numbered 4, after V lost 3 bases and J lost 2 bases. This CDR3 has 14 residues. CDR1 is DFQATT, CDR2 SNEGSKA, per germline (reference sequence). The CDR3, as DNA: TGCAGTGCTAGTGAGGGACAGGGGACCTACGAGCAGTACTTC. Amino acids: CSASEGQGTYEQYF.

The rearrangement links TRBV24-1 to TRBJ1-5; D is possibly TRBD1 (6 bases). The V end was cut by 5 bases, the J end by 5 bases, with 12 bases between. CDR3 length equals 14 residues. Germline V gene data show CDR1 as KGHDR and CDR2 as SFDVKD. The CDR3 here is CATSGGTQDQPQHF. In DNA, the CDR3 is TGTGCCACCAGTGGGGGGACACAAGATCAGCCCCAGCATTTT.

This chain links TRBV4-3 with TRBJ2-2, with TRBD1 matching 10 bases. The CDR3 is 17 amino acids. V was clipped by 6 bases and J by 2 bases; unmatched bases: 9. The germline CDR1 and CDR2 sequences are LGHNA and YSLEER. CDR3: CASSRDRGGFNTGELFF. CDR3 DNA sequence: TGCGCCAGCAGTCGGGACAGGGGAGGTTTTAACACCGGGGAGCTGTTTTTT.

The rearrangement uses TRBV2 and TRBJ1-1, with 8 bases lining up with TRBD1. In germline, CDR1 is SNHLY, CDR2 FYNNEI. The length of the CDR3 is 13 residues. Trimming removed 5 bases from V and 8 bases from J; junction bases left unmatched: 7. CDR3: CASSPWDRSEAFF. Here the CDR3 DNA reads TGTGCCAGCAGTCCATGGGACAGGAGCGAAGCTTTCTTT.

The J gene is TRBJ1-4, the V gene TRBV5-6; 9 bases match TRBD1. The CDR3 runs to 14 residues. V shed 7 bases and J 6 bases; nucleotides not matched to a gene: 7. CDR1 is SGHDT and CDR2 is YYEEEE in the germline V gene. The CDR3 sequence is CASGTGTGYEKLFF. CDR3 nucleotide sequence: TGTGCCAGCGGAACCGGGACAGGGTATGAAAAACTGTTTTTT.

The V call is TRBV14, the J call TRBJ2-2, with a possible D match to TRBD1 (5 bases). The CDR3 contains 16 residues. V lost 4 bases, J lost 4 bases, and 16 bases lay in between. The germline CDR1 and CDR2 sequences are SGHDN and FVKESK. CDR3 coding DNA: TGTGCCAGCAGCCCGCTGGGGCAGGAGCTCACCGGGGAGCTGTTTTTT. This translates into CASSPLGQELTGELFF.

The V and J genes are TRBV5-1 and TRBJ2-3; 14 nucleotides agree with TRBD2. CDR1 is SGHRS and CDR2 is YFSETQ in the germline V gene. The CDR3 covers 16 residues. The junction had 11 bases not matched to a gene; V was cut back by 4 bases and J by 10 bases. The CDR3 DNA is TGCGCCAGCAGCCACGGGACTAGCGGGGGTACCGTGTCGCAGTATTTT. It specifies CASSHGTSGGTVSQYF.

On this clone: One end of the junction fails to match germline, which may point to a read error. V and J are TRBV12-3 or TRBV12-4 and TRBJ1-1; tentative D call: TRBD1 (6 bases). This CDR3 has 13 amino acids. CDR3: CASRQTGNAEAFF. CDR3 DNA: TGTGCCAGCAGACAAACAGGGAACGCTGAAGCTTTCTTT.

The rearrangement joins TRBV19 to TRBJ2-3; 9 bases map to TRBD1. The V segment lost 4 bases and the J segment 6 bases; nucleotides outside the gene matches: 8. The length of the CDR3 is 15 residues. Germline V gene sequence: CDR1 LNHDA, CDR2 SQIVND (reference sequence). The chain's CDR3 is CASSTRDRDFDTQYF. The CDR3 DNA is TGTGCCAGTAGTACCCGGGACAGGGATTTTGATACGCAGTATTTT. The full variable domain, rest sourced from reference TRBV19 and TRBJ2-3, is DGGITQSPKYLFRKEGQNVTLSCEQNLNHDAMYWYRQDPGQGLRLIYYSQIVNDFQKGDIAEGYSVSREKKESFPLTVTSAQKNPTAFYLCASSTRDRDFDTQYFGPGTRLTVL.

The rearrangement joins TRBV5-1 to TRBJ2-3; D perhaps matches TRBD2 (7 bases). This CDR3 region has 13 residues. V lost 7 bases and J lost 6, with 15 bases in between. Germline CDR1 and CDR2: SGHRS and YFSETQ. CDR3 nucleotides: TGCGCCAGCTCCGAACAGGGAGGGGATACGCAGTATTTT. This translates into CASSEQGGDTQYF.

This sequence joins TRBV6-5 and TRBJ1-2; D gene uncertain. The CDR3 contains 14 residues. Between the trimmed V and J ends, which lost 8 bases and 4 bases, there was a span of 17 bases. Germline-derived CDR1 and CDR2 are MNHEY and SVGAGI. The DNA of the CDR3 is TGTGCCAGCGCGAGAGGACCAGGAGGCTATGGCTACACCTTC. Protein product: CASARGPGGYGYTF.

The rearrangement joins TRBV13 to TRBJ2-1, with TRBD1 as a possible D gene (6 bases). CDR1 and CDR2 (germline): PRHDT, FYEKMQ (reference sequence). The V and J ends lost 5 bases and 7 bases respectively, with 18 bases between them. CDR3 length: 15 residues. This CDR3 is CASSPTSQGSNEQFF. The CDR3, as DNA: TGTGCCAGCAGCCCAACTTCCCAGGGGTCAAATGAGCAGTTCTTC.

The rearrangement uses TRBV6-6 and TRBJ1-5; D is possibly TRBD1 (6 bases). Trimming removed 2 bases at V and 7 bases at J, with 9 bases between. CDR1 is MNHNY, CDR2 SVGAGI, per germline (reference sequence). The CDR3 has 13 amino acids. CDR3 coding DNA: TGTGCCAGCAGTTACGGGGACACACAGCCCCAGCATTTT. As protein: CASSYGDTQPQHF.